The table lists the clone carrying this T cell receptor (beta chain) with a few counts. What it binds is not known. The protein in this entry is translated from the DNA; at residue 11 it differs from the protein listed in TCRdb. Mouse germline and gene names are used. The sequence runs out 3 residues before the end of the CDR3; the remainder is reconstructed from the germline J gene. This sample was taken from a study of CD8+ T cells in alopecia areata. Background on the study: The graft donors were approximately 6-13-month-old C3H/HeJ mice with spontaneous alopecia, and their skin went to roughly 7-10-week-old female C3H/HeJ mice. Whole-study findings and limits: The study found higher clonality in lesional than normal scalp, especially in alopecia totalis/universalis. Tissue-resident alphabeta T cells belonging to normal skin likewise get sequenced within scalp specimens. Relative to mice, TCR sharing across patients was less clear, a difference possibly HLA-related.

Isolated RNA was reverse transcribed into cDNA used as the sequencing template. Repertoires were generated with immunoSEQ multiplex PCR, while TCRdb's copy carries only in-frame clones and drops some. The repertoire consists of over 15,000 clones, none detected only once. The germline gives CDR1 NSQYPW, CDR2 LRSPGD (reference sequence). The CDR3 runs 14 residues. Trimming removed 4 bases at V and 0 bases at J, with 7 bases between. Markers including CD4, CD8alpha, NKG2D and NKG2ACE guided sorting of pooled cutaneous lymph node cells. The chain links TRBV1 to TRBJ1-3; no definite D call. The material sequenced was CD8+ T cells sorted from a lymph node. The clonotype comes from a C3H/HeJ mouse with alopecia areata. The strain's MHC type: H2-k. The CDR3 DNA, read in part, is TGCACCTGCAGTGACAAAAATTCTGGAAATACG. The encoded protein is CTCSDKNSGNT. The full CDR3 protein reads CTCSDKNSGNTLYF.